These 11 T cell receptor beta chains were all obtained from the same sample, sequenced in a study of CD8 T cells in ankylosing spondylitis. TCRdb recomputed calls from the 5' RACE reads with MiXCR, one row per CDR3 protein. Among about 110,000 distinct CDR3 sequences, more than 20% were seen once, and the ten largest hold 9% to 15%. Sequenced: synovial fluid, either unsorted or a sorted T cell fraction (not recorded which). These receptors all come from a male donor with ankylosing spondylitis.

This clonotype was seen only a few times. The CDR3 does not end in the conserved phenylalanine or tryptophan, so this is likely a read error. It is unclear where the CDR3 begins or ends on the DNA, so no DNA is shown, and the CDR3 is as TCRdb lists it. The gene calls are TRBV6-2 or TRBV6-3 and TRBJ2-1. The CDR3 is 11 residues long, ends included. CDR1 and CDR2 from the germline V gene are MNHEY and SVGEGT. The CDR3 sequence: CASSLERSFNL.

The chain has TRBV15 and TRBJ2-3; D is unresolved. With 1 base removed from V and 1 base from J, the gap between germline ends came to 6 bases. This CDR3 region has 14 residues. The germline V gene has CDR1 LNHNV and CDR2 YYDKDF (reference sequence). CDR3 residues: CATSRVVGTDTQYF. The DNA for the CDR3 is TGTGCCACCAGCAGAGTGGTAGGCACAGATACGCAGTATTTT.

This rearrangement joins TRBV7-8 to TRBJ2-1; TRBD2 agrees at 8 bases. CDR1 and CDR2 from the germline V gene are SGHVS and FQNEAQ. The CDR3 runs 16 residues. The junction had 11 bases not matched to a gene; V was cut back by 4 bases and J by 6 bases. The CDR3 loop is CASSSHTGLASNEQFF. CDR3 DNA sequence: TGTGCCAGCAGCTCACATACTGGACTAGCTTCCAATGAGCAGTTCTTC.

The chain has TRBV29-1 and TRBJ1-1; D gene ambiguous. Per the germline V gene, CDR1 is SQVTM and CDR2 is ANQGSEA. The CDR3 sequence is 14 residues long. Trimming removed 0 bases from V and 1 base from J, with 9 bases in between. The CDR3 is CSVEDQARNTEAFF. The CDR3 DNA sequence: TGCAGCGTTGAAGATCAGGCGCGGAACACTGAAGCTTTCTTT.

This clonotype was recorded many times. This chain uses TRBV11-2 with TRBJ1-6; no definite D call. This CDR3 spans 13 amino acids. Germline CDR1 is SGHAT and CDR2 is FQNNGV. V was trimmed by 5 bases and J by 6 bases, leaving 8 bases between them. CDR3: CASSPGFNSPLHF. In nucleotides, the CDR3 is TGTGCCAGCAGCCCTGGGTTTAATTCACCCCTCCACTTT.

This clonotype was counted a few times. The gene calls are TRBV7-8 and TRBJ1-2; D unresolved. The CDR3 consists of 12 residues. CDR1 SGHVS and CDR2 FQNEAQ come from the germline V gene. V was pared by 2 bases and J by 6 bases, with 7 bases between. CDR3: CASSLYGDGYTF. CDR3 DNA: TGTGCCAGCAGCTTATATGGCGATGGCTACACCTTC.

This clonotype has a count of ten or more. This sequence joins TRBV3-1 and TRBJ2-1, with D perhaps TRBD1 or TRBD2 (5 bases each). Germline CDR1 is LGHDT and CDR2 is YNNKEL (reference sequence). This CDR3 is built from 16 residues. Between the trimmed V and J ends, which lost 2 bases and 5 bases, there was a span of 16 bases. The CDR3: CASSQRPGPINNEQFF. The CDR3 DNA reads TGTGCCAGCAGCCAACGGCCGGGACCAATAAACAATGAGCAGTTCTTC.

The V gene is TRBV19, the J gene TRBJ2-1, with 7 bases that match TRBD2. The CDR3 extends over 16 amino acids. V was pared by 6 bases and J by 0 bases, with 8 bases of the junction left unmatched. From germline, CDR1 is LNHDA and CDR2 SQIVND (reference sequence). CDR3 residues: CASSFAGGSSYNEQFF. The CDR3 region has the DNA TGTGCCAGTAGCTTCGCGGGCGGGAGCTCCTACAATGAGCAGTTCTTC.

This clonotype occurred a few times. The chain uses TRBV3-1 and TRBJ2-3, with D possibly being TRBD1 or TRBD2 (5 bases each). The CDR3 spans 17 residues. Trimming removed 1 base from V and 0 bases from J, with 14 bases in between. CDR1 is LGHDT, CDR2 YNNKEL, per germline (reference sequence). CDR3 DNA sequence: TGTGCCAGCAGCCAAGGGGGGATGGCGGCTAGCACAGATACGCAGTATTTT. This gives the protein CASSQGGMAASTDTQYF.

The chain has TRBV20-1 and TRBJ2-7; 10 positions match TRBD2. Losses at the gene ends were 2 bases for V and 2 bases for J; bases not matched to a gene: 6. CDR1 DFQATT and CDR2 SNEGSKA come from the germline V gene (reference sequence). The CDR3 has 15 residues. This CDR3 is CSARRTSGNPYEQYF. The CDR3 DNA is TGCAGTGCTAGACGAACTAGCGGGAACCCCTACGAGCAGTACTTC.

CDR3 DNA sequence: TGTGCCAGCAGCTTTAGGGATACGCAGTATTTT. As protein: CASSFRDTQYF. V and J are TRBV2 and TRBJ2-3; D gene uncertain. The CDR3 covers 11 residues. CDR1 is SNHLY and CDR2 is FYNNEI in the germline V gene. The V and J ends lost 6 bases and 6 bases respectively, with 7 bases between them.